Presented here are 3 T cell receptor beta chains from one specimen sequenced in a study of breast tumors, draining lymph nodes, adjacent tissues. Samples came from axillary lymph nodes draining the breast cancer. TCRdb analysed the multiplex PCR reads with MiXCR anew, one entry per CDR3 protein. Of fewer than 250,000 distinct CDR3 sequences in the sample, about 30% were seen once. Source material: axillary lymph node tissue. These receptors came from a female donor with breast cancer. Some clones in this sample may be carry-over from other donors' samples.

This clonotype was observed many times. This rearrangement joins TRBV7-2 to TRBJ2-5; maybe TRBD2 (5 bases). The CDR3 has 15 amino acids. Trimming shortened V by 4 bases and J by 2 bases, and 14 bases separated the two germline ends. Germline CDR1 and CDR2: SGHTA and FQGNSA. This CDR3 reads CASSSNSRGQETQYF. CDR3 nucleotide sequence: TGTGCCAGCAGCTCAAATTCCCGAGGGCAAGAGACCCAGTACTTC.

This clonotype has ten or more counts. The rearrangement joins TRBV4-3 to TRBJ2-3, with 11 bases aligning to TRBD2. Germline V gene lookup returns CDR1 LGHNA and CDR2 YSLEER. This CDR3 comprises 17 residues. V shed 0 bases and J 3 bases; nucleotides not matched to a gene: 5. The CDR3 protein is CASSQDRLAGLTDTQYF. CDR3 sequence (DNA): TGCGCCAGCAGCCAAGATCGACTAGCGGGATTAACAGATACGCAGTATTTT.

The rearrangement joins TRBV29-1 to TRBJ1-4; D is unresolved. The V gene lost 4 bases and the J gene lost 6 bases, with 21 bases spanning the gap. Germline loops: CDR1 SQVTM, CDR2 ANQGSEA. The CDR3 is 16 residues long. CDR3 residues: CSVAVLRTLVYEKLFF. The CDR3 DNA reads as TGCAGCGTTGCAGTGCTTCGGACCCTTGTTTATGAAAAACTGTTTTTT.